Below are 4 T cell receptor beta chains sequenced from a single sample in a study of CD8 T cells in Susac syndrome. Random hexamers served to reverse transcribe roughly 0.45 to 1 ug RNA. MiXCR was run by TCRdb on the immunoSEQ multiplex PCR reads, yielding one entry per CDR3 protein. The sample yields around 150,000 distinct CDR3 sequences, 95% seen once. Material: CD4+ T cells from PBMCs. Receptors originate from a human donor with Susac syndrome.

V usage is TRBV29-1 and J usage is TRBJ2-5; a possible D gene is TRBD1 (5 bases). The CDR3 sequence is 14 residues long. V lost 4 bases to trimming and J lost 2 bases, with 14 bases between them. CDR1 and CDR2 (germline): SQVTM, ANQGSEA. Here the CDR3 reads CSVVGRQLQETQYF. DNA of the CDR3: TGCAGCGTTGTGGGCAGACAGTTACAAGAGACCCAGTACTTC.

The chain has TRBV20-1 and TRBJ2-7; TRBD1 might be the D (6 bases). Trimming shortened V by 4 bases and J by 2 bases, and 12 bases separated the two germline ends. Germline CDR1 DFQATT, CDR2 SNEGSKA (reference sequence). The CDR3 has 13 amino acids. CDR3 loop: CSATLNRAYEQYF. Written as DNA, the CDR3 is TGCAGTGCTACCCTGAACAGGGCCTACGAGCAGTACTTC.

The CDR3 nucleotides read TGTGCCAGCAGCTTAGATACGGACTACGAGCAGTACTTC. Translating gives CASSLDTDYEQYF. The chain couples TRBV7-3 to TRBJ2-7; D is ambiguous. Deletions cut 2 bases from V and 3 bases from J, with 8 bases between. Germline CDR1 SGHTA, CDR2 FQGTGA. This CDR3 spans 13 amino acids.

The chain links TRBV29-1 to TRBJ2-2; D not resolved. The CDR3 runs 14 residues. Germline assignment: CDR1 SQVTM and CDR2 ANQGSEA. The V end was cut by 4 bases, the J end by 0 bases, with 9 bases between. Here the CDR3 reads CSVAWGPNTGELFF. Here the CDR3 DNA reads TGCAGCGTTGCCTGGGGTCCGAACACCGGGGAGCTGTTTTTT.